This T cell receptor (beta chain) stems from a study of T-cell reconstitution after alpha-beta-depleted transplantation in children. For TCRbeta, the library was prepared with unique molecular identifiers. TCRdb reprocessed the PCR reads with MiXCR, giving one entry per CDR3 protein. The data contain approximately 520,000 distinct CDR3 sequences, about an eighth of them singletons. Turning to this clonotype: Antigen unknown.

The germline V gene has CDR1 KGHSH and CDR2 LQKENI. V was trimmed by 2 bases and J by 5 bases, leaving 6 bases between them. This CDR3 spans 12 amino acids. The study, taken as a whole, reports: In patients about two months after transplant, alpha-beta T cells reportedly arose from several hundred expanded graft clones. For some patients, TCRbeta diversity was high at day 60 because of recipient T cells and thymic progenitors that survived. One year after transplant, T-cell counts and diversity came mostly from newly produced T cells.

The input for sequencing was PBMCs, mostly from graft donor cells, taken 180 days after TCRalphabeta/CD19-depleted stem cell transplant. The chain employs TRBV18 and TRBJ2-5; D is uncertain. The sequence derives from a female patient aged 2-15 years who had a stem cell transplant for aplastic anemia, so the T cells may come from the graft donor. The CDR3 nucleotides read TGTGCCAGCTCACCAGGGCCCGAGACCCAGTACTTC. Its translation: CASSPGPETQYF.